This T cell receptor (beta chain) was profiled in a study of shared clonotypes between healthy human individuals. The DNA input per sorted-subset replicate PCR was roughly 180 ng, corresponding to 32,000 or so T cell genomes. Produced via immunoSEQ multiplex PCR; TCRdb's table is partial and in-frame only. The sample has some 700,000 clones, 90% seen once. The CDR3 runs to 16 residues. Trimming removed 3 bases from V and 3 bases from J, with 18 bases in between. CDR1 KGHSH and CDR2 LQKENI come from the germline V gene. Material: memory CD8+ T cells from PBMCs. The subset: CD45RO+ cells pooled with CCR7-negative TemRA cells. The sequence came from a man between 18 and 35 years old in good health. Some clones in this sample may be carry-over from other donors' samples. The rearrangement links TRBV18 to TRBJ2-7; tentative D call: TRBD1 (5 bases). The CDR3 DNA reads as TGTGCCAGCTCACCCCCACCAGGGTCAGGGAACTACGAGCAGTACTTC. Amino acid sequence: CASSPPPGSGNYEQYF. Complete variable domain (other parts from reference TRBV18 and TRBJ2-7): NAGVMQNPRHLVRRRGQEARLRCSPMKGHSHVYWYRQLPEEGLKFMVYLQKENIIDESGMPKERFSAEFPKEGPSILRIQQVVRGDSAAYFCASSPPPGSGNYEQYFGPGTRLTVT.